The next 14 T cell receptor beta chains were all read from a single sample in a study of blood T cell repertoires in COVID-19 (dated by TCRdb to about 2020). Receptor amplification or capture employed the immunoSEQ multiplex PCR assay. Drawn from immuneACCESS, this table holds only the in-frame rearrangements with V and J called that TCRdb kept. Clones are partly lost; checked studies trace under half to an unresolved V gene and leave the rest unexplained. A total of 110,000 to 150,000 clones appear in this sample, over 80% of them only once. Roughly 9.6% of the sample rests with the top ten. Sequences were obtained from peripheral blood. The receptors come from a woman older than 75 with acute or convalescent COVID-19.

This clone showed up just once. The V and J genes are TRBV27 and TRBJ1-2, with 9 bases fitting TRBD1. This CDR3 spans 17 amino acids. Per germline, CDR1 MNHEY and CDR2 SMNVEV (reference sequence). J lost 0 bases, V lost 6 bases, and 11 bases had no gene match. CDR3 DNA sequence: TGTGCCAGCAGCTACCGACAGGGGGGTCCAGCTAACTATGGCTACACCTTC. Translated: CASSYRQGGPANYGYTF.

The CDR3 loop is CASNYGRGGTGELFF. The CDR3 DNA sequence: TGTGCCAGCAACTACGGGAGGGGGGGCACCGGGGAGCTGTTTTTT. The rearrangement links TRBV2 to TRBJ2-2, with 8 bases identical to TRBD2. Germline assignment: CDR1 SNHLY and CDR2 FYNNEI. V was clipped by 7 bases and J by 4 bases; unmatched bases: 8. The CDR3 totals 15 residues. Supplemented by reference TRBV2 and TRBJ2-2, the full variable domain reads EPEVTQTPSHQVTQMGQEVILRCVPISNHLYFYWYRQILGQKVEFLVSFYNNEISEKSEIFDDQFSVERPDGSNFTLKIRSTKLEDSAMYFCASNYGRGGTGELFFGEGSRLTVL.

The chain combines TRBV7-9 with TRBJ1-4; tentative D call: TRBD1 (5 bases). Trimming cost V 2 bases and J 8 bases, with 15 bases left between them. Germline-derived CDR1 and CDR2 are SEHNR and FQNEAQ (reference sequence). CDR3 size: 15 residues. The CDR3 spells CASSLSQGPGEKLFF. DNA of the CDR3: TGTGCCAGCAGCTTAAGTCAGGGCCCCGGGGAAAAACTGTTTTTT.

This CDR3 reads CASSFLTGGPYEQYF. The CDR3 nucleotides are TGTGCCAGCAGTTTTCTGACAGGGGGTCCCTACGAGCAGTACTTC. The gene calls are TRBV28 and TRBJ2-7; 9 nucleotides agree with TRBD1. CDR1 is MDHEN, CDR2 SYDVKM, per germline. The V and J ends lost 3 bases and 2 bases, in that order; junction bases with no gene match: 5. The CDR3 spans 15 residues. The variable domain in full, completed from reference TRBV28 and TRBJ2-7, reads DVKVTQSSRYLVKRTGEKVFLECVQDMDHENMFWYRQDPGLGLRLIYFSYDVKMKEKGDIPEGYSVSREKKERFSLILESASTNQTSMYLCASSFLTGGPYEQYFGPGTRLTVT.

As to this clone: The junction does not match germline at one end; this may be a read error. V usage is TRBV12-5 and J usage is TRBJ1-1, with no clear D. Germline V gene sequence: CDR1 LGHNT, CDR2 FRNRAP. The CDR3 consists of 17 residues. The CDR3 DNA is TGTGCTAGTGGTTTGGTCTTCGGTGAGGGAGCTAACAGTGAAGCTTTCTTT. Its protein is CASGLVFGEGANSEAFF.

The CDR3 nucleotides are TGTGCCAGCAGCTGGTCCGGGACAGCTAACTATGGCTACACCTTC. Amino acids: CASSWSGTANYGYTF. The rearrangement links TRBV5-8 to TRBJ1-2; 7 bases fit TRBD1. The CDR3 has 15 residues. Germline V CDR1 and CDR2: SGHTS, YDEGEE. V lost 3 bases, J lost 0 bases, and 5 bases stayed unmatched.

The chain employs TRBV2 and TRBJ2-2; 7 positions match TRBD1. Losses at the gene ends were 6 bases for V and 0 bases for J; bases not matched to a gene: 10. CDR1 is SNHLY, CDR2 FYNNEI, per germline. The CDR3 has 17 amino acids. CDR3 in amino acids: CASRDGTDYTNTGELFF. As DNA, the CDR3 is TGTGCCAGCAGGGATGGGACAGACTATACGAACACCGGGGAGCTGTTTTTT.

The J gene is TRBJ1-6, the V gene TRBV9; 8 bases map to TRBD1. V lost 2 bases, J lost 6 bases, and 7 bases stayed unmatched. The CDR3 runs to 16 residues. Germline CDR1 reads SGDLS; CDR2 reads YYNGEE. CDR3 region: CASSVGSTGVNSPLHF. CDR3 nucleotide sequence: TGTGCCAGCAGCGTCGGGTCGACAGGGGTTAATTCACCCCTCCACTTT.

Concerning this clone itself: Other DNA sequences of this sample code for an identical CDR3. The V call is TRBV7-9, the J call TRBJ1-1; D might be TRBD1 (6 bases). This CDR3 contains 13 residues. Trimming removed 5 bases from V and 3 bases from J, with 10 bases in between. CDR1 SEHNR and CDR2 FQNEAQ come from the germline V gene (reference sequence). The DNA for the CDR3 is TGTGCCAGCAGCAGTCAGGGGTACACTGAAGCTTTCTTT. It is translated as CASSSQGYTEAFF.

CDR3 nucleotide sequence: TGTGCCAGCAGCTACGGGACAGGGACCCGCTATGGCTACACCTTC. Residues: CASSYGTGTRYGYTF. This chain joins TRBV6-5 and TRBJ1-2; 9 positions match TRBD1. The CDR3 covers 15 residues. Looked up from germline, CDR1 is MNHEY and CDR2 is SVGAGI. V dropped 6 bases and J dropped 4; count of bases not matched to a gene: 9.

This chain uses TRBV3-1 (or the pseudogene TRBV3-2) with TRBJ1-2; 7 nucleotides align to TRBD1. The CDR3 is 13 amino acids. Germline V CDR1 and CDR2: LGHDT, YNNKEL (reference sequence). Germline trimming cut 0 bases from V and 8 bases from J; bases unmatched to any gene: 3. CDR3: CASSQDYRGGYTF. CDR3 bases: TGTGCCAGCAGCCAAGATTACAGGGGAGGCTACACCTTC.

This clone has only one observation. The V call is TRBV5-4, the J call TRBJ2-1, with TRBD2 identical over 8 bases. Losses at the gene ends were 7 bases for V and 12 bases for J; bases not matched to a gene: 18. CDR3 length: 15 residues. Germline-derived CDR1 and CDR2 are SGHNT and YYREEE (reference sequence). The CDR3 sequence: CASRKSGGNVRAQFF. CDR3 nucleotides: TGTGCCAGCCGGAAGAGCGGGGGTAACGTCAGGGCGCAGTTCTTC.

The V call is TRBV6-2 or TRBV6-3, the J call TRBJ1-5; 7 nucleotides line up with TRBD1. V shed 6 bases and J 0 bases; nucleotides not matched to a gene: 8. The CDR3 sequence is 16 residues long. Looked up from germline, CDR1 is MNHEY and CDR2 is SVGEGT. CDR3 protein: CASSPSGQDSNQPQHF. The CDR3 region has the DNA TGTGCCAGCAGCCCCTCTGGACAGGATAGCAATCAGCCCCAGCATTTT.

This clone was recorded only once. This chain links TRBV6-2 or TRBV6-3 with TRBJ2-4; a weak D match, TRBD1 (6 bases). This CDR3 is built from 17 residues. CDR1 and CDR2 from the germline V gene are MNHEY and SVGEGT. Trimming pared 6 bases from V and 1 base from J, leaving 19 bases between. CDR3 bases: TGTGCCAGCAGCAACAGACAGGAGCTGGGGGCCAAAAACATTCAGTACTTC. Its protein product is CASSNRQELGAKNIQYF.